This entry features one T cell receptor beta chain sequence. Its specificity is unknown. This may arise from a read error, as a much more abundant clone is one base away. The CDR3 spans 19 residues. Germline V gene sequence: CDR1 MGHRA, CDR2 YSYEKL. V lost 5 bases and J lost 0, with 25 bases in between. The data were obtained in a study of shared clonotypes between healthy human individuals. Study-level information: With ages of 18 to 49, the donors were a couple of women and a few men. Study outcomes and limitations: The small donor group covered limited genetic and exposure diversity.

Each sample came from a Caucasian adult donor living in Nashville, Tennessee. The authors distributed each subset's genomic DNA evenly over several immunoSEQ plates. TCRdb keeps only in-frame clones here, not all; method: immunoSEQ multiplex PCR. The repertoire includes some 500,000 clones, more than 70% of them detected once, and more than 10% sits in the top ten. The chain carries TRBV4-1 and TRBJ1-2, with a possible D match to TRBD1 (6 bases). The clonotype originates from a woman aged 40 to 49 in good health. Some clones in this sample may be carry-over from other donors' samples. Sequencing was performed on PBMCs. The CDR3 protein is CASSSPANRVGFTNYGYTF. CDR3 nucleotides: TGCGCCAGCAGCTCCCCGGCCAACAGGGTTGGGTTTACTAACTATGGCTACACCTTC.